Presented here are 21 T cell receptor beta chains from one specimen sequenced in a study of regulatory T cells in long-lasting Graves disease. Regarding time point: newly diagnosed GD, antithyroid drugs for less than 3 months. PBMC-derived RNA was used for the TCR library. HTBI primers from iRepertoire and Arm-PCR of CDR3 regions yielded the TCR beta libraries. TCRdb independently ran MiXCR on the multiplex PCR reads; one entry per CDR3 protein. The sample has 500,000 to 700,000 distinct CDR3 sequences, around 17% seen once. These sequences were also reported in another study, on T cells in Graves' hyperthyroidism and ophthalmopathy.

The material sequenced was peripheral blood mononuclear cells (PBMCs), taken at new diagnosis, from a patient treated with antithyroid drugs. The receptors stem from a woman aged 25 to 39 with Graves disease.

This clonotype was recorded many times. The CDR3 sequence: CASSDRDNEQFF. In DNA, the CDR3 is TGTGCCAGCAGTGACAGGGACAATGAGCAGTTCTTC. The J gene is TRBJ2-1, the V gene TRBV6-4, with no clear D. The CDR3 has 12 residues. Germline loops: CDR1 MRHNA, CDR2 SNTAGT. Trimming stripped 2 bases from V and 5 bases from J, with 4 bases between.

This chain's CDR3 is CSAPDRTNTGELFF. CDR3 DNA: TGCAGTGCTCCGGACAGAACAAACACCGGGGAGCTGTTTTTT. The chain has TRBV20-1 and TRBJ2-2; D is perhaps TRBD1 (6 bases). Per the germline V gene, CDR1 is DFQATT and CDR2 is SNEGSKA (reference sequence). CDR3 length: 14 residues. V dropped 5 bases and J dropped 2 bases, with 12 bases sitting between them.

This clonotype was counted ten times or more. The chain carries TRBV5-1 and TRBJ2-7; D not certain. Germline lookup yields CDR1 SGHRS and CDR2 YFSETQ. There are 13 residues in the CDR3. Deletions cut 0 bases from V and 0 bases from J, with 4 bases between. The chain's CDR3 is CASSLGNSYEQYF. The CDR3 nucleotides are TGCGCCAGCAGCTTGGGCAACTCCTACGAGCAGTACTTC.

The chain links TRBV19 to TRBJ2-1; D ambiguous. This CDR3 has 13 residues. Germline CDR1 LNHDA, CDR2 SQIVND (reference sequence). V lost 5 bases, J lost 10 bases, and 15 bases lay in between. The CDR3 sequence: CASSAGRGWEQFF. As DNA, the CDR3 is TGTGCCAGTAGTGCCGGACGAGGTTGGGAGCAGTTCTTC.

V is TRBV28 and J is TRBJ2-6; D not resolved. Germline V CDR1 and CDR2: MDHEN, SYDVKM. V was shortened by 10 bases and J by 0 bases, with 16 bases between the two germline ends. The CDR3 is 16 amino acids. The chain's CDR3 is CAILAPPGSGANVLTF. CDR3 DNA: TGTGCCATACTGGCTCCACCAGGCTCTGGGGCCAACGTCCTGACTTTC.

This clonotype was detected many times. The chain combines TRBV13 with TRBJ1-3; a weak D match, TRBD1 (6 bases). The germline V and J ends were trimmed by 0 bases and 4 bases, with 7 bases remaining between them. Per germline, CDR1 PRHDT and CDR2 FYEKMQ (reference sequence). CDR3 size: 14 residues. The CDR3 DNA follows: TGTGCCAGCAGCTTAGGACAGGGCGGAAACACCATATATTTT. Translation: CASSLGQGGNTIYF. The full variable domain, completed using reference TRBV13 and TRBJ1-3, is AAGVIQSPRHLIKEKRETATLKCYPIPRHDTVYWYQQGPGQDPQFLISFYEKMQSDKGSIPDRFSAQQFSDYHSELNMSSLELGDSALYFCASSLGQGGNTIYFGEGSWLTVV.

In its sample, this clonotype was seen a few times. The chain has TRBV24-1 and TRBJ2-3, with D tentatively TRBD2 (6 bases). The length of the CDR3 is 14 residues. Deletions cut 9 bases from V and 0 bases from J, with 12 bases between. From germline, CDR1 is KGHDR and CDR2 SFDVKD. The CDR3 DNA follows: TGTGCCACCGGGGGGTACAAGAGCACAGATACGCAGTATTTT. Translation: CATGGYKSTDTQYF.

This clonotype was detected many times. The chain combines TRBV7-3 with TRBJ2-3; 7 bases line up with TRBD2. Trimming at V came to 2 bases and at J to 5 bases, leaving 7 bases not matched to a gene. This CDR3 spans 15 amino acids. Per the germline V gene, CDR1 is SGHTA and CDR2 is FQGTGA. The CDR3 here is CASSLHGRLGDTQYF. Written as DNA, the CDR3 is TGTGCCAGCAGCTTACACGGGAGGTTAGGAGATACGCAGTATTTT.

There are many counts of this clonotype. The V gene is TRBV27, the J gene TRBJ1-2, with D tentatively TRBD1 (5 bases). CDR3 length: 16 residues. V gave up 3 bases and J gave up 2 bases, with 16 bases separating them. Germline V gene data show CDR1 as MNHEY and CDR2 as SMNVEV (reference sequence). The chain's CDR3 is CASSFLSGEGNYGYTF. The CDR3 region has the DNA TGTGCCAGCAGTTTTCTCTCGGGGGAGGGGAACTATGGCTACACCTTC.

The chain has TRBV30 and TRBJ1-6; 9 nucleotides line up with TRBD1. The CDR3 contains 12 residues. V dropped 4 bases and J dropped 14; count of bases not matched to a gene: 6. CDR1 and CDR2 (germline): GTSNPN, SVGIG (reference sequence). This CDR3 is CAWTGTGISLHF. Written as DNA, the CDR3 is TGTGCCTGGACCGGGACAGGGATTTCCCTCCACTTT. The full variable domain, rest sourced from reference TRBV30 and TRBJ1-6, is SQTIHQWPATLVQPVGSPLSLECTVEGTSNPNLYWYRQAAGRGLQLLFYSVGIGQISSEVPQNLSASRPQDRQFILSSKKLLLSDSGFYLCAWTGTGISLHFGNGTRLTVT.

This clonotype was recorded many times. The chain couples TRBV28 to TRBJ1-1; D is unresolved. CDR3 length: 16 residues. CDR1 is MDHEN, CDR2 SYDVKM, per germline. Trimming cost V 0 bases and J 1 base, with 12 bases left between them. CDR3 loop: CASSLWGNSRNTEAFF. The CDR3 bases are TGTGCCAGCAGTTTATGGGGGAACTCCAGGAACACTGAAGCTTTCTTT.

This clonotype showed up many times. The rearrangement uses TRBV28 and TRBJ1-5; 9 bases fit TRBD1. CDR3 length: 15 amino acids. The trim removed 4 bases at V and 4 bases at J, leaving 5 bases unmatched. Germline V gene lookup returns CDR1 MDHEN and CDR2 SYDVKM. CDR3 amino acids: CASSWGGTGNQPQHF. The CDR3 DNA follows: TGTGCCAGCAGTTGGGGCGGGACAGGGAATCAGCCCCAGCATTTT.

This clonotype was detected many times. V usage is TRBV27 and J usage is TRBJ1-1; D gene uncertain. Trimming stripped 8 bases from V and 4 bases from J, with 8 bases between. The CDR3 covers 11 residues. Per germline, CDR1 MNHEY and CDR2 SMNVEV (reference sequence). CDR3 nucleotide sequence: TGTGCCAGCGGTACGGGCACTGAAGCTTTCTTT. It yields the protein CASGTGTEAFF.

The CDR3 DNA reads as TGTGCCAGCAGCGGACAAGACAGGGCTAACTATGGCTACACCTTC. Translation gives CASSGQDRANYGYTF. The chain recombines TRBV9 with TRBJ1-2, with TRBD1 matching over 7 bases. The CDR3 runs to 15 residues. J gave up 0 bases and V 3 bases, and 5 bases lay outside the gene matches. CDR1 is SGDLS, CDR2 YYNGEE, per germline.

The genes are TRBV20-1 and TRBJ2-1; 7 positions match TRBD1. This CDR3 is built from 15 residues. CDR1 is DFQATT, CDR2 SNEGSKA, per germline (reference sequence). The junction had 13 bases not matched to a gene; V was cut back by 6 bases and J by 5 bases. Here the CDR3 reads CSAYYNRGRHNEQFF. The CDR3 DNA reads TGCAGTGCATATTATAACAGGGGTCGGCACAATGAGCAGTTCTTC.

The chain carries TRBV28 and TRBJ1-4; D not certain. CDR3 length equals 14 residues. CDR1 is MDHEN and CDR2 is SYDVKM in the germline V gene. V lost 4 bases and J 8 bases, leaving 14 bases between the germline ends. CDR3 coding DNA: TGTGCCAGCAGTTCGGCCTCTCTGCGGGAAAAACTGTTTTTT. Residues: CASSSASLREKLFF.

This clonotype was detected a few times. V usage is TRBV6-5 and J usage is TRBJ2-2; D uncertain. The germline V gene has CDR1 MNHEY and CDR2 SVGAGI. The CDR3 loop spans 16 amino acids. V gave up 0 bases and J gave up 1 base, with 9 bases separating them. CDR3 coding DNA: TGTGCCAGCAGTTACTCTATGACCAGGAACACCGGGGAGCTGTTTTTT. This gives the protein CASSYSMTRNTGELFF.

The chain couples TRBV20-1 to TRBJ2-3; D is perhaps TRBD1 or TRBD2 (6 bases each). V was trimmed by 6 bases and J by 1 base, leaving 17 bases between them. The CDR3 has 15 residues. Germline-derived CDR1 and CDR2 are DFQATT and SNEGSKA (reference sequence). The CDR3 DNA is TGCAGTGCACAAGGGGGGTGGCTGGGCACAGATACGCAGTATTTT. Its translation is CSAQGGWLGTDTQYF.

Here the CDR3 reads CASSPPDREHTEAFF. As DNA, the CDR3 is TGTGCCAGCTCACCACCAGATCGGGAGCACACTGAAGCTTTCTTT. The J gene is TRBJ1-1, the V gene TRBV18; D not resolved. The CDR3 loop spans 15 amino acids. Between the trimmed V and J ends, which lost 0 bases and 3 bases, there was a span of 11 bases. Germline values: CDR1 KGHSH, CDR2 LQKENI.

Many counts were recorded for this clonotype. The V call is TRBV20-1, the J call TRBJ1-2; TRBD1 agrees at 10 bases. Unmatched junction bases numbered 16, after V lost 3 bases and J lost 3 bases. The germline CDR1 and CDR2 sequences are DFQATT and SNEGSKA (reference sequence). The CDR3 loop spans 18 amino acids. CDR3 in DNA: TGCAGTGCTAGGGGGGGGACAGGGGCCCTAAAAGATCACTATGGCTACACCTTC. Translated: CSARGGTGALKDHYGYTF.

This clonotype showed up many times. CDR3 sequence: CSARGGSPLHF. In nucleotides, the CDR3 is TGCAGTGCTAGAGGGGGCTCACCCCTCCACTTT. The chain carries TRBV20-1 and TRBJ1-6, with D perhaps TRBD1 (5 bases). V lost 1 base to trimming and J lost 10 bases, with 5 bases between them. CDR3 length: 11 residues. The germline V gene encodes CDR1 DFQATT and CDR2 SNEGSKA (reference sequence).